One and the same sample provided the 32 T cell receptor beta chains below, sequenced in a study of shared clonotypes between healthy human individuals. CD8 cells regarded as naive lacked CD45RO, were positively chosen for CCR7, and omitted terminally differentiated effector memory CD45RA+ cells. The table came from immunoSEQ multiplex PCR; TCRdb's copy has only in-frame clones and leaves some out. The data contain roughly 600,000 clones, 95% to 98% of them singletons. Sample: naive CD8+ T cells sorted from blood. These receptor sequences come from a man younger than 45 in good health.

The CDR3 reads CASSDSSGSRSEQYF. The CDR3 DNA reads TGTGCCAGCAGTGACTCTAGCGGGAGCCGCTCCGAGCAGTACTTC. The chain combines TRBV6-1 with TRBJ2-7; TRBD2 aligns across 10 bases. Germline V lookup: CDR1 MNHNS, CDR2 SASEGT. This CDR3 is 15 amino acids long. With V trimmed by 3 bases and J by 6 bases, 8 bases remained unmatched.

CDR3 in DNA: TGTGCCAGCAGCGACAGGGGGGATTACAATGAGCAGTTCTTC. It is translated as CASSDRGDYNEQFF. The gene calls are TRBV11-3 and TRBJ2-1; 9 bases align to TRBD1. Germline CDR1 reads SGHNT; CDR2 reads YENEEA. V trimming: 5 bases; J trimming: 4 bases; junction bases outside the gene matches: 3. The CDR3 is made up of 14 amino acids. Based on the CDR3 plus reference TRBV11-3 and TRBJ2-1, the full variable domain is EAGVVQSPRYKIIEKKQPVAFWCNPISGHNTLYWYLQNLGQGPELLIRYENEEAVDDSQLPKDRFSAERLKGVDSTLKIQPAELGDSAVYLCASSDRGDYNEQFFGPGTRLTVL.

V gene TRBV6-5 combines with J gene TRBJ2-3, with a tentative D call TRBD2 (6 bases). Between the trimmed V and J ends, which lost 6 bases and 3 bases, there was a span of 16 bases. CDR1 is MNHEY and CDR2 is SVGAGI in the germline V gene. This CDR3 contains 15 residues. The CDR3 here is CASSSPGLTTDTQYF. The CDR3 DNA sequence: TGTGCCAGCAGCTCTCCGGGACTCACAACAGATACGCAGTATTTT.

This chain connects TRBV4-3 to TRBJ2-7; possible D gene TRBD1, 6 bases. V was trimmed by 0 bases and J by 7 bases, leaving 16 bases between them. Germline V gene lookup returns CDR1 LGHNA and CDR2 YSLEER. This CDR3 contains 15 residues. The CDR3 spells CASSQDGLGDNEQYF. The DNA for the CDR3 is TGCGCCAGCAGCCAAGACGGTCTTGGGGACAATGAGCAGTACTTC.

This rearrangement joins TRBV5-5 to TRBJ2-7, with D perhaps TRBD2 (5 bases). This CDR3 region has 13 residues. The germline V gene has CDR1 SGHKS and CDR2 YYEKEE (reference sequence). The V and J ends lost 4 bases and 7 bases respectively, with 15 bases between them. CDR3 loop: CASSTNPSREQYF. CDR3 sequence (DNA): TGTGCCAGCAGCACGAATCCTAGCCGGGAGCAGTACTTC.

The V gene is TRBV19, the J gene TRBJ2-2, with D unclear. This CDR3 comprises 15 residues. Germline assignment: CDR1 LNHDA and CDR2 SQIVND (reference sequence). Trimming shortened V by 3 bases and J by 7 bases, and 15 bases separated the two germline ends. The DNA for the CDR3 is TGTGCCAGTAGTATTTGGGCCTCGTTGGGCGGGGAGCTGTTTTTT. Encoded protein: CASSIWASLGGELFF.

The chain carries TRBV13 and TRBJ2-7, with TRBD2 identical over 7 bases. The V and J ends lost 5 bases and 2 bases, in that order; junction bases with no gene match: 6. Per germline, CDR1 PRHDT and CDR2 FYEKMQ (reference sequence). The CDR3 is 14 residues long. CDR3: CASSTRTRTYEQYF. The CDR3 bases are TGTGCCAGCAGCACCCGGACTAGAACCTACGAGCAGTACTTC.

This chain uses TRBV7-9 with TRBJ2-7; D call uncertain. The CDR3 is made up of 14 amino acids. Germline CDR1 and CDR2: SEHNR and FQNEAQ (reference sequence). The V end was cut by 3 bases, the J end by 2 bases, with 11 bases between. The CDR3 region has the DNA TGTGCCAGCAGCTTGTCTGAGGCGGCCTACGAGCAGTACTTC. This gives the protein CASSLSEAAYEQYF. Full variable domain (remainder filled in from reference TRBV7-9 and TRBJ2-7): DTGVSQNPRHKITKRGQNVTFRCDPISEHNRLYWYRQTLGQGPEFLTYFQNEAQLEKSRLLSDRFSAERPKGSFSTLEIQRTEQGDSAMYLCASSLSEAAYEQYFGPGTRLTVT.

The chain recombines TRBV7-8 with TRBJ1-1; D unresolved. Germline CDR1 is SGHVS and CDR2 is FQNEAQ. V shed 3 bases and J shed 8 bases, with 10 bases lying between them. This CDR3 has 12 amino acids. In DNA form, the CDR3 reads TGTGCCAGCAGCTTCGGACGGGAGGAAGCTTTCTTT. It specifies CASSFGREEAFF.

The rearrangement uses TRBV27 and TRBJ2-7; 9 positions agree with TRBD2. Losses at the gene ends were 8 bases for V and 0 bases for J; bases not matched to a gene: 5. Germline-derived CDR1 and CDR2 are MNHEY and SMNVEV (reference sequence). This CDR3 region has 14 residues. CDR3 coding DNA: TGTGCCAGCTCGACTAGCGGTCCCTCCTACGAGCAGTACTTC. This translates into CASSTSGPSYEQYF.

The V and J genes are TRBV29-1 and TRBJ2-1; D perhaps matches TRBD2 (6 bases). Germline CDR1 reads SQVTM; CDR2 reads ANQGSEA. The CDR3 runs to 13 residues. V lost 6 bases and J 9 bases, leaving 18 bases between the germline ends. CDR3: CSVLGELEGEQFF. CDR3 nucleotide sequence: TGCAGCGTCCTGGGTGAGCTGGAGGGTGAGCAGTTCTTC.

In its sample, this clone was seen once. The junction departs from the called germline gene at one end, perhaps through a read error. The chain carries TRBV29-1 and TRBJ2-1; 9 bases map to TRBD2. This CDR3 is 14 amino acids long. CDR1 is SQVTM, CDR2 ANQGSEA, per germline. CDR3 DNA sequence: TGCAGCGCCGTTAGCGGGAGCTCCCACAATGAGCAGTTCTTC. Its protein is CSAVSGSSHNEQFF.

The chain couples TRBV11-2 to TRBJ2-4; D is possibly TRBD1 (6 bases). With 8 bases removed from V and 1 base from J, the gap between germline ends came to 18 bases. The germline gives CDR1 SGHAT, CDR2 FQNNGV. This CDR3 has 16 residues. The CDR3 spells CASHPGVGLAKNIQYF. In nucleotides, the CDR3 is TGTGCCAGCCACCCAGGGGTCGGGTTGGCCAAAAACATTCAGTACTTC. Supplemented by reference TRBV11-2 and TRBJ2-4, the full variable domain reads EAGVAQSPRYKIIEKRQSVAFWCNPISGHATLYWYQQILGQGPKLLIQFQNNGVVDDSQLPKDRFSAERLKGVDSTLKIQPAKLEDSAVYLCASHPGVGLAKNIQYFGAGTRLSVL.

The genes are TRBV7-8 and TRBJ2-1, with TRBD2 identical over 8 bases. From germline, CDR1 is SGHVS and CDR2 FQNEAQ. The CDR3 contains 16 residues. V lost 1 base to trimming and J lost 7 bases; unmatched junction nucleotides: 9. The DNA for the CDR3 is TGTGCCAGCAGCTTAGTCCCAGCGGGAGTGGAGAATGAGCAGTTCTTC. Translated, it gives CASSLVPAGVENEQFF.

The rearrangement joins TRBV29-1 to TRBJ2-5; D might be TRBD1 or TRBD2, each matching 5 bases. V lost 4 bases, J lost 5 bases, and 14 bases lay in between. CDR1 and CDR2 from the germline V gene are SQVTM and ANQGSEA. This CDR3 has 13 residues. CDR3 nucleotide sequence: TGCAGCGTTGTTTGGGGGATTGTGGAGACCCAGTACTTC. As protein: CSVVWGIVETQYF.

In the case of this clone: Within the sample, other DNA sequences also encode this same CDR3. The genes are TRBV27 and TRBJ2-7; the D gene is possibly TRBD1 (7 bases). Germline V gives CDR1 MNHEY, CDR2 SMNVEV (reference sequence). This CDR3 has 14 residues. The V end lost 0 bases, the J end lost 4 bases, and 10 bases lay between the germline ends. The CDR3 DNA follows: TGTGCCAGCAGTTTATCGGCAGGGGGGTACGAGCAGTACTTC. Protein sequence: CASSLSAGGYEQYF.

The J gene is TRBJ2-7, the V gene TRBV11-3; D is unclear. Trimming removed 1 base from V and 1 base from J, with 14 bases in between. CDR1 is SGHNT, CDR2 YENEEA, per germline. This CDR3 has 16 residues. The CDR3, as DNA: TGTGCCAGCAGCTTAGGGCTGACTCTGGGGTCCTACGAGCAGTACTTC. It specifies CASSLGLTLGSYEQYF.

Of note for this clone: It is likely a read error, because the conserved phenylalanine at the end of the CDR3 is missing. The limits of the CDR3 on the DNA are not certain, so only TCRdb's listed CDR3 is given. The chain employs TRBV7-8 and TRBJ2-7. From germline, CDR1 is SGHVS and CDR2 FQNEAQ. With termini counted, the CDR3 has 12 amino acids. CDR3 amino acids: CASSLVSSRQIM.

Only one count was recorded for this clone. The J gene is TRBJ2-5, the V gene TRBV27; weak D call: TRBD2 (5 bases). V lost 3 bases and J 2 bases, leaving 10 bases between the germline ends. This CDR3 region has 14 residues. CDR1 and CDR2 (germline): MNHEY, SMNVEV (reference sequence). The CDR3 DNA reads TGTGCCAGCAGTTTCGGGGTCGGGCAAGAGACCCAGTACTTC. It translates to CASSFGVGQETQYF.

The V and J genes are TRBV6-1 and TRBJ2-2, with D tentatively TRBD2 (5 bases). The CDR3 has 14 residues. Germline V gene data show CDR1 as MNHNS and CDR2 as SASEGT. V gave up 2 bases and J gave up 4 bases, with 8 bases separating them. Here the CDR3 reads CASSESGVTGELFF. The CDR3 nucleotides are TGTGCCAGCAGTGAATCCGGGGTCACCGGGGAGCTGTTTTTT.

This chain links TRBV29-1 with TRBJ2-5; TRBD1 agrees at 7 bases. Trimming took 4 bases from V and 3 from J; bases not matched to a gene: 17. Germline CDR1 and CDR2: SQVTM and ANQGSEA. The CDR3 sequence is 17 residues long. CDR3 sequence reads: CSVVLAYGTEKKETQYF. Written as DNA, the CDR3 is TGCAGCGTTGTTCTAGCCTACGGGACAGAAAAAAAAGAGACCCAGTACTTC. Full variable domain (outside the CDR3, taken from reference TRBV29-1 and TRBJ2-5): SAVISQKPSRDICQRGTSLTIQCQVDSQVTMMFWYRQQPGQSLTLIATANQGSEATYESGFVIDKFPISRPNLTFSTLTVSNMSPEDSSIYLCSVVLAYGTEKKETQYFGPGTRLLVL.

The V call is TRBV6-1, the J call TRBJ2-7; 8 bases align to TRBD2. The CDR3 is 18 amino acids. J was trimmed by 3 bases and V by 0 bases; bases with no gene match: 13. The germline V gene encodes CDR1 MNHNS and CDR2 SASEGT. The CDR3 is CASSEASRGGWSDYEQYF. The CDR3 DNA follows: TGTGCCAGCAGTGAAGCTTCCCGGGGGGGTTGGTCCGACTACGAGCAGTACTTC.

The J gene is TRBJ2-3, the V gene TRBV7-9, with TRBD1 identical over 10 bases. The junction had 3 bases not matched to a gene; V was cut back by 2 bases and J by 1 base. The CDR3 runs 16 residues. Per germline, CDR1 SEHNR and CDR2 FQNEAQ (reference sequence). For the CDR3, the DNA is TGTGCCAGCAGCTTAATCGGGACAGGGGGCACAGATACGCAGTATTTT. This encodes CASSLIGTGGTDTQYF.

The rearrangement uses TRBV11-2 and TRBJ2-2; unclear D gene. The CDR3 runs 12 residues. Trimming took off 1 base at V and 7 bases at J, with 4 bases between the two ends. Per germline, CDR1 SGHAT and CDR2 FQNNGV. This CDR3 is CASSLAGGELFF. The CDR3 nucleotides read TGTGCCAGCAGCTTAGCGGGCGGGGAGCTGTTTTTT. The full variable domain, its missing parts supplied by reference TRBV11-2 and TRBJ2-2, is EAGVAQSPRYKIIEKRQSVAFWCNPISGHATLYWYQQILGQGPKLLIQFQNNGVVDDSQLPKDRFSAERLKGVDSTLKIQPAKLEDSAVYLCASSLAGGELFFGEGSRLTVL.

The chain employs TRBV6-1 and TRBJ2-7; TRBD1 is a possible D gene (6 bases). Germline CDR1 and CDR2: MNHNS and SASEGT. Between the trimmed V and J ends, which lost 4 bases and 3 bases, there was a span of 16 bases. This CDR3 has 15 residues. The CDR3 DNA reads as TGTGCCAGCAGTGGGACAGAGTTCCTCTACTACGAGCAGTACTTC. It is translated as CASSGTEFLYYEQYF.

V and J are TRBV7-9 and TRBJ2-7; no clear D gene. In germline, CDR1 is SEHNR, CDR2 FQNEAQ (reference sequence). The CDR3 runs to 13 residues. Trimming removed 5 bases from V and 3 bases from J, with 11 bases in between. CDR3 residues: CASSQKGNYEQYF. The CDR3, as DNA: TGTGCCAGCAGCCAAAAAGGGAACTACGAGCAGTACTTC.

This clone has a single count. The chain links TRBV30 to TRBJ2-1; the D is unclear. The CDR3 covers 12 residues. V was trimmed by 0 bases and J by 7 bases, leaving 7 bases between them. Looked up from germline, CDR1 is GTSNPN and CDR2 is SVGIG (reference sequence). The CDR3 nucleotides read TGTGCCTGGAGTGTACTCCAAAATGAGCAGTTCTTC. Amino acid sequence: CAWSVLQNEQFF.

The rearrangement joins TRBV11-2 to TRBJ2-7; 8 bases agree with TRBD1. This CDR3 has 13 amino acids. Trimming cost V 7 bases and J 4 bases; bases outside gene matches: 6. Germline loops: CDR1 SGHAT, CDR2 FQNNGV. CDR3 in amino acids: CASTPGGLYEQYF. The CDR3 bases are TGTGCCAGCACCCCAGGGGGCTTATACGAGCAGTACTTC.

About this clone itself: Its ends do not fully match the called genes, so a read error is possible. This CDR3 reads CASSYGGESTPDF. Written as DNA, the CDR3 is TGTGCCAGCAGTTACGGGGGAGAATCTACCCCGGACTTC. V usage is TRBV6-5 and J usage is TRBJ2-7, with D perhaps being TRBD1 or TRBD2 (5 bases each). The germline gives CDR1 MNHEY, CDR2 SVGAGI. This CDR3 has 13 residues.

The chain couples TRBV15 to TRBJ2-7, with a weak D call TRBD2 (6 bases). The CDR3 spans 17 residues. CDR1 and CDR2 from the germline V gene are LNHNV and YYDKDF (reference sequence). Trimming removed 0 bases at V and 2 bases at J, with 17 bases between. CDR3 DNA sequence: TGTGCCACCAGCAGAGATCGGTCGATAGCGGCAGCCTACGAGCAGTACTTC. As protein: CATSRDRSIAAAYEQYF.

The chain links TRBV28 to TRBJ1-2; 7 bases are shared with TRBD1. The germline CDR1 and CDR2 sequences are MDHEN and SYDVKM. Germline trimming cut 11 bases from V and 7 bases from J; bases unmatched to any gene: 16. The CDR3 runs 14 residues. CDR3 sequence reads: CAGCRDRGWGGYTF. For the CDR3, the DNA is TGTGCCGGATGTCGGGACAGAGGTTGGGGTGGCTACACCTTC.

V is TRBV7-9 and J is TRBJ1-4; 7 bases are a match to TRBD1. Germline assignment: CDR1 SEHNR and CDR2 FQNEAQ (reference sequence). Trimming removed 5 bases from V and 9 bases from J; junction bases left unmatched: 9. The CDR3 covers 14 residues. The CDR3 loop is CASSPRQGGKKLFF. DNA of the CDR3: TGTGCCAGCAGCCCCCGACAGGGAGGAAAAAAACTGTTTTTT.